These 6 T cell receptor beta chains were all obtained from the same sample, sequenced in a study of identifying expanded T cells in peripheral blood. Assay used: immunoSEQ multiplex PCR; TCRdb lists only in-frame clones, some missing. This table has over 100,000 clones, 88% appearing once. Sequenced sample: blood. The receptors derive from a person between 18 and 75 years old in good health.

The V and J genes are TRBV11-2 and TRBJ2-7, with no clear D. Germline V gene sequence: CDR1 SGHAT, CDR2 FQNNGV. The CDR3 contains 15 residues. V lost 1 base and J lost 1, with 11 bases in between. The CDR3 protein is CASSLGPDGSYEQYF. The CDR3 DNA sequence: TGTGCCAGCAGCTTAGGACCGGACGGGTCCTACGAGCAGTACTTC.

On this clone itself: This likely comes from a read error, as the CDR3 has no conserved phenylalanine or tryptophan at its end. It is unclear where the CDR3 begins or ends on the DNA, so no DNA is shown, and the CDR3 is as TCRdb lists it. V gene TRBV7-7 combines with J gene TRBJ1-6. The CDR3 is 14 residues long, counting both termini. The germline V gene encodes CDR1 SSHAT and CDR2 FNYEAQ (reference sequence). CDR3 sequence: CASSLDSPAGPKRI.

The chain carries TRBV2 and TRBJ1-5; 7 bases align to TRBD1. The CDR3 loop spans 15 amino acids. V shed 4 bases and J 7 bases; nucleotides not matched to a gene: 10. Per germline, CDR1 SNHLY and CDR2 FYNNEI. CDR3 loop: CASSGASGGVQPQHF. The DNA of the CDR3 is TGTGCCAGCAGTGGAGCCTCAGGGGGGGTACAGCCCCAGCATTTT.

The V gene is TRBV5-4, the J gene TRBJ1-1; possible D gene TRBD1, 6 bases. CDR1 is SGHNT, CDR2 YYREEE, per germline (reference sequence). V was pared by 1 base and J by 7 bases, with 14 bases between. The CDR3 spans 14 residues. The CDR3 protein is CASSLPQGSGEAFF. CDR3 DNA sequence: TGTGCCAGCAGCTTGCCCCAGGGGTCGGGTGAAGCTTTCTTT.

V and J are TRBV6-6 and TRBJ2-7, with 7 bases matching TRBD1. The CDR3 is made up of 15 amino acids. V dropped 6 bases and J dropped 2; count of bases not matched to a gene: 10. In germline, CDR1 is MNHNY, CDR2 SVGAGI (reference sequence). The CDR3 here is CASSPRQGTAYEQYF. The CDR3 DNA reads as TGTGCCAGCAGCCCAAGACAGGGAACGGCCTACGAGCAGTACTTC.

The V call is TRBV28, the J call TRBJ2-5; TRBD1 might be the D (6 bases). The CDR3 has 11 amino acids. Trimming took 7 bases from V and 4 from J, leaving 7 bases between them. Per the germline V gene, CDR1 is MDHEN and CDR2 is SYDVKM. The CDR3 protein is CASTRGETQYF. CDR3 sequence (DNA): TGTGCCAGCACCAGGGGAGAGACCCAGTACTTC. The variable domain in full, with the rest retrieved from reference TRBV28 and TRBJ2-5, is DVKVTQSSRYLVKRTGEKVFLECVQDMDHENMFWYRQDPGLGLRLIYFSYDVKMKEKGDIPEGYSVSREKKERFSLILESASTNQTSMYLCASTRGETQYFGPGTRLLVL.